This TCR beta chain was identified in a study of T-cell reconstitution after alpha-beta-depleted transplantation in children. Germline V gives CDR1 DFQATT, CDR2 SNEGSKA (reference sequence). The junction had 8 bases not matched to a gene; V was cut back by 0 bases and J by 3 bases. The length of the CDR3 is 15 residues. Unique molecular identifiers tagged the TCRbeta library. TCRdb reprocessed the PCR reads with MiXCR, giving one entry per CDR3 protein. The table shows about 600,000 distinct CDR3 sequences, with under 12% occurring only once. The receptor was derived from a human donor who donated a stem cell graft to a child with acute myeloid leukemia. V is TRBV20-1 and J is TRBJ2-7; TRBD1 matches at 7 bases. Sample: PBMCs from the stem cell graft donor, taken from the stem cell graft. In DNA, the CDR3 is TGCAGTGCTAGAGATCGAAGACAGGGAGACTACGAGCAGTACTTC. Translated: CSARDRRQGDYEQYF.